The present T cell receptor beta chain was sequenced within a study of preoperative IRX-2 immunotherapy in early breast cancer. The V and J ends lost 10 bases and 2 bases, in that order; junction bases with no gene match: 12. The CDR3 is 15 residues long. The germline gives CDR1 ENHRY, CDR2 SYGVKD. Treatment here: preoperative locoregional IRX-2 cytokine immunotherapy. Patients received preoperative, locoregional IRX-2 cytokine immunotherapy in a phase Ib study. Only in-frame clones appear in the TCRdb table, and some are missing; sequencing was by immunoSEQ multiplex PCR. This sample has tens of thousands of clones; nearly 90% occur once, and the top ten carry roughly 10%.

The specimen was collected from a patient treated with IRX-2 immunotherapy. The chain recombines TRBV10-3 with TRBJ2-3; 7 nucleotides align to TRBD2. The sequence came from a human donor with breast cancer. The chain's CDR3 is CANSRGAGLTDTQYF. The CDR3 region has the DNA TGTGCCAACTCCCGGGGAGCGGGACTCACAGATACGCAGTATTTT.